This TCR beta chain was sequenced in a study of cytomegalovirus exposure and HLA in healthy donors. Background on the study: The roughly 110 validation repertoires were reported in a later analysis to have been generated on the same platform as the roughly 680 first-cohort repertoires.

Study-level findings and limits: According to a subsequent analysis, TCR clusters identified in the first cohort showed a tendency to co-occur across the approximately 130 validation repertoires.

Clones were read by immunoSEQ multiplex PCR, and TCRdb kept only the in-frame ones, dropping some. The data show over 150,000 clones, about 90% seen once. A word on this clone: Its cognate antigen is unknown.

V lost 5 bases and J lost 4, with 14 bases in between. The CDR3 sequence is 14 residues long. Germline loops: CDR1 SGHAT, CDR2 FQNNGV. The sequence came from a woman under 30 in good health and CMV-seropositive. The chain combines TRBV11-2 with TRBJ1-1, with D tentatively TRBD1 (6 bases). Material for sequencing was PBMCs. CDR3 sequence (DNA): TGTGCCAGCAGCCCCATAAGGGGGACCACTGAAGCTTTCTTT. As protein: CASSPIRGTTEAFF.